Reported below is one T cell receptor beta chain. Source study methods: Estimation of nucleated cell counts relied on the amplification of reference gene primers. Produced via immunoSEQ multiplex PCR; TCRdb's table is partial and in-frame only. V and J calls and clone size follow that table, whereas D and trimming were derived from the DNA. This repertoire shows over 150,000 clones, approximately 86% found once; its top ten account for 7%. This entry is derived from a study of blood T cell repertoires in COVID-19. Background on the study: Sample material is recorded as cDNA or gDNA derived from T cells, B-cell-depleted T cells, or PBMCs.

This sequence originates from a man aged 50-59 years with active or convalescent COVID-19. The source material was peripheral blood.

The CDR3 DNA follows: TGTGCCAGCACCCCCTTGTCGGGAGGAGAGCAGTTCTTC. Residues: CASTPLSGGEQFF. The V gene is TRBV7-2, the J gene TRBJ2-1, with 7 bases that match TRBD2. Germline CDR1 is SGHTA and CDR2 is FQGNSA. The CDR3 runs to 13 residues. The V gene end was trimmed by 7 bases and the J gene end by 10 bases; junction bases not matched to a gene: 10.